The sequence of this T cell receptor (beta chain) was determined in a study of PD-1 blockade in classical Hodgkin lymphoma. This CDR3 has 14 amino acids. Germline trimming cut 7 bases from V and 3 bases from J; bases unmatched to any gene: 5. From germline, CDR1 is SNHLY and CDR2 FYNNEI. Every patient was affected by relapse after autologous stem cell transplantation, while exposure to brentuximab vedotin was not uniform. Each best response was a complete response, a partial response or progressive disease. Assay: immunoSEQ multiplex PCR; the TCRdb copy retains only in-frame clones and omits some. The data show 20,000 to 25,000 clones, with 80% seen just once and roughly a sixth held by the top ten. With respect to this clone: Its antigen remains unidentified.

General study results and limits: Reports indicated that newly diagnosed patients had lower baseline TCR diversity than healthy donors did. Complete responders started with a diversity level that resembled newly diagnosed patients at baseline.

The TCR originated in a human donor with classical Hodgkin lymphoma. This sequence joins TRBV2 and TRBJ2-2, with 7 bases matching TRBD2. Sequencing was performed on peripheral blood mononuclear cells (PBMCs), taken before the second cycle of nivolumab. As DNA, the CDR3 is TGTGCCAGCACGGCGGGGGAGGACACCGGGGAGCTGTTTTTT. It is translated as CASTAGEDTGELFF. The full variable domain, in which reference TRBV2 and TRBJ2-2 provide the parts outside the CDR3, is EPEVTQTPSHQVTQMGQEVILRCVPISNHLYFYWYRQILGQKVEFLVSFYNNEISEKSEIFDDQFSVERPDGSNFTLKIRSTKLEDSAMYFCASTAGEDTGELFFGEGSRLTVL.